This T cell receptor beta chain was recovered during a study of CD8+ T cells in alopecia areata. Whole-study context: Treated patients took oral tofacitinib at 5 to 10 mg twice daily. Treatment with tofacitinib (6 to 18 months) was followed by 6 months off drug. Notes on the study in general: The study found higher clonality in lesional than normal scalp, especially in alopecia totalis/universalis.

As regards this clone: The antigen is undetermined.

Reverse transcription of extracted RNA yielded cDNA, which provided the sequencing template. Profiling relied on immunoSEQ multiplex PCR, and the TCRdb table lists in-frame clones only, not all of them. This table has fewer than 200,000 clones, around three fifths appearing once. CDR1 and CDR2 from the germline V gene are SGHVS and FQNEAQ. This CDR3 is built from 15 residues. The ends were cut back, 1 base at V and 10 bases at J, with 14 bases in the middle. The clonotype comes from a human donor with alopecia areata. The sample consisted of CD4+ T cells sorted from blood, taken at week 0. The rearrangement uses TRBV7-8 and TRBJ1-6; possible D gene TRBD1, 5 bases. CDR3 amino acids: CASSLVVGTGSPLHF. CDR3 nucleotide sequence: TGTGCCAGCAGCTTAGTCGTAGGGACCGGGTCACCCCTCCACTTT.